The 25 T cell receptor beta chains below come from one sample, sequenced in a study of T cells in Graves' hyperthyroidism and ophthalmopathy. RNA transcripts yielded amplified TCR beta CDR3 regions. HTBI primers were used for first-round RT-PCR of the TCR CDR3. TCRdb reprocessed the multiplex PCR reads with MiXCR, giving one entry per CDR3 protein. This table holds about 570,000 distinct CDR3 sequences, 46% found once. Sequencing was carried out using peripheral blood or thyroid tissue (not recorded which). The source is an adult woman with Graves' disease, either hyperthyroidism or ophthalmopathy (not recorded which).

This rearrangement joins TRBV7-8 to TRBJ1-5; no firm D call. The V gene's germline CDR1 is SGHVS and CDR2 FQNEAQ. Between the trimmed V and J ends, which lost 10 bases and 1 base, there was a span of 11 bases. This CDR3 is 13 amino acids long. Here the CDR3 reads CATEVGSNQPQHF. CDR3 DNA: TGTGCCACCGAGGTAGGGAGCAATCAGCCCCAGCATTTT.

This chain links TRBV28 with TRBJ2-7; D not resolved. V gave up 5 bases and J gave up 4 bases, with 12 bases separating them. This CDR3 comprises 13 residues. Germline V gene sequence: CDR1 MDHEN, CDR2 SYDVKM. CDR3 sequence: CASSLGFGYEQYF. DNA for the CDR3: TGTGCCAGCAGTCTCGGCTTTGGATACGAGCAGTACTTC.

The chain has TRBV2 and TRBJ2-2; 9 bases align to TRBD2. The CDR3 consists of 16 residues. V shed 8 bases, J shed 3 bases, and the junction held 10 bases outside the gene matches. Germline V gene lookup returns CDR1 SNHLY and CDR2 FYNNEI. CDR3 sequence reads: CASSEASGTDTGELFF. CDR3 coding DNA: TGTGCCAGCTCGGAGGCTAGCGGGACGGACACCGGGGAGCTGTTTTTT.

This chain's CDR3 is CSVEGGRSLKTQYF. CDR3 sequence (DNA): TGCAGCGTTGAAGGGGGCAGGAGCCTAAAGACCCAGTACTTC. V usage is TRBV29-1 and J usage is TRBJ2-5; a weak D match, TRBD1 (5 bases). Per the germline V gene, CDR1 is SQVTM and CDR2 is ANQGSEA. CDR3 size: 14 residues. Trimming removed 1 base from V and 6 bases from J, with 15 bases in between.

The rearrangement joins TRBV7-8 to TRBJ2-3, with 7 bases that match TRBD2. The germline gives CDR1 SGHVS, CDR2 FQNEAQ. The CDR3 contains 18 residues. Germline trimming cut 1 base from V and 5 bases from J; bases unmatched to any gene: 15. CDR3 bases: TGTGCCAGCAGCTTAGTGCCGCGGGAGAGCCTCGACATAGATACGCAGTATTTT. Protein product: CASSLVPRESLDIDTQYF.

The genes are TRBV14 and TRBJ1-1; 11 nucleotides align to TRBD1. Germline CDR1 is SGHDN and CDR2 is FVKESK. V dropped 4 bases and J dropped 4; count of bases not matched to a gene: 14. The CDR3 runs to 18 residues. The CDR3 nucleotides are TGTGCCAGCAGCCCCAGGACAGGGGGCGTTGGTTGGGGCACTGAAGCTTTCTTT. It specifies CASSPRTGGVGWGTEAFF. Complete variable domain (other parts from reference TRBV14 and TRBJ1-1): EAGVTQFPSHSVIEKGQTVTLRCDPISGHDNLYWYRRVMGKEIKFLLHFVKESKQDESGMPNNRFLAERTGGTYSTLKVQPAELEDSGVYFCASSPRTGGVGWGTEAFFGQGTRLTVV.

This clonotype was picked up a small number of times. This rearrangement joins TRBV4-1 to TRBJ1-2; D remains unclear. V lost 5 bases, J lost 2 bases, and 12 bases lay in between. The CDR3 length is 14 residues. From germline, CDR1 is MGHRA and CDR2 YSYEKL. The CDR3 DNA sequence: TGCGCCAGCAGCGCAGAAGTTCGGAACTATGGCTACACCTTC. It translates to CASSAEVRNYGYTF.

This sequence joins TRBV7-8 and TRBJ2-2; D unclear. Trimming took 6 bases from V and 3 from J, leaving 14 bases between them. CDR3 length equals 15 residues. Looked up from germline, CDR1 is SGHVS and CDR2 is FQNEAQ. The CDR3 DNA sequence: TGTGCCAGCAGTTTTTGGGGAAAGGACACCGGGGAGCTGTTTTTT. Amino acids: CASSFWGKDTGELFF.

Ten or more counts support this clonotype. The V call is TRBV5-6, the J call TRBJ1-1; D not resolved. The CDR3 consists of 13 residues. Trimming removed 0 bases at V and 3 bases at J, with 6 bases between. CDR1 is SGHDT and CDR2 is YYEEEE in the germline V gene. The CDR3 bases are TGTGCCAGCAGCTTGGGTTGGTACACTGAAGCTTTCTTT. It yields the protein CASSLGWYTEAFF. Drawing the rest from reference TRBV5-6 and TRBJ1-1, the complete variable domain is DAGVTQSPTHLIKTRGQQVTLRCSPKSGHDTVSWYQQALGQGPQFIFQYYEEEERQRGNFPDRFSGHQFPNYSSELNVNALLLGDSALYLCASSLGWYTEAFFGQGTRLTVV.

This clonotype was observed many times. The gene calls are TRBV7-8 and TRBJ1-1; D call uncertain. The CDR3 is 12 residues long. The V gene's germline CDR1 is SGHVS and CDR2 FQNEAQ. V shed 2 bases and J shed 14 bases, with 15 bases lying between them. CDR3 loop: CASSLSTSKLFF. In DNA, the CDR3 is TGTGCCAGCAGCTTATCGACATCTAAGCTCTTCTTT.

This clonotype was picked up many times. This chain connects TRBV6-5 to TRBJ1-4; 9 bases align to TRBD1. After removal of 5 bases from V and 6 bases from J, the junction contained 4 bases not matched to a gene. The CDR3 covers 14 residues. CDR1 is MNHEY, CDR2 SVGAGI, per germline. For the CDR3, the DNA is TGTGCCAGCAGTACAGGGGGCTTTGATGAAAAACTGTTTTTT. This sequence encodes CASSTGGFDEKLFF.

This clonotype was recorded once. The DNA for the CDR3 is TGTGCCAGCAGTCGACGGTGGGACACTGAAAAACTGTTTTTT. Translation gives CASSRRWDTEKLFF. V and J are TRBV12-3 or TRBV12-4 and TRBJ1-4, with D perhaps TRBD1 (6 bases). V lost 5 bases and J lost 7, with 14 bases in between. The length of the CDR3 is 14 residues.

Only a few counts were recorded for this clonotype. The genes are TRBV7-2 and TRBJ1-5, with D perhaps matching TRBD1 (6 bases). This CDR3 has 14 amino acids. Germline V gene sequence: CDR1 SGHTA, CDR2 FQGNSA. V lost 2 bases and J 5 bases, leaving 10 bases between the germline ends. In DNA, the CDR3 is TGTGCCAGCAGCTTAAAGTCAGGGGATCAGCCCCAGCATTTT. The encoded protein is CASSLKSGDQPQHF.

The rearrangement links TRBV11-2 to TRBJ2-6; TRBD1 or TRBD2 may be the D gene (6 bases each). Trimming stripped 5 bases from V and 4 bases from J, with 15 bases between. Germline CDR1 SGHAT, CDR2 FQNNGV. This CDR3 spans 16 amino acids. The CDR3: CASSLSGGTGANVLTF. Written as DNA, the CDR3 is TGTGCCAGCAGCCTCTCTGGCGGGACAGGGGCCAACGTCCTGACTTTC.

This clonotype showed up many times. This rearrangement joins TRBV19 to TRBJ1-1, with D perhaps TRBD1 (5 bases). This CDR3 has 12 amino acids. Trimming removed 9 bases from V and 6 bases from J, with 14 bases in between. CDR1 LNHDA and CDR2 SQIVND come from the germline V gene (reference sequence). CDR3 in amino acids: CARGSGLAEAFF. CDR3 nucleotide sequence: TGTGCCAGGGGGTCAGGGTTAGCTGAAGCTTTCTTT.

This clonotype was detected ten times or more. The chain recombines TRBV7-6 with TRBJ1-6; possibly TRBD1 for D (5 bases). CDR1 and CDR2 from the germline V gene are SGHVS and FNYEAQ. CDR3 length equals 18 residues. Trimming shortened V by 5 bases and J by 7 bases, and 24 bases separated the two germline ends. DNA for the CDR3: TGTGCCAGCAGCCTTATAAATGGTCGACCGGGACGAAATTCACCCCTCCACTTT. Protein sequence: CASSLINGRPGRNSPLHF. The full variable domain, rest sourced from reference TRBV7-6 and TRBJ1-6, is GAGVSQSPRYKVTKRGQDVALRCDPISGHVSLYWYRQALGQGPEFLTYFNYEAQQDKSGLPNDRFSAERPEGSISTLTIQRTEQRDSAMYRCASSLINGRPGRNSPLHFGNGTRLTVT.

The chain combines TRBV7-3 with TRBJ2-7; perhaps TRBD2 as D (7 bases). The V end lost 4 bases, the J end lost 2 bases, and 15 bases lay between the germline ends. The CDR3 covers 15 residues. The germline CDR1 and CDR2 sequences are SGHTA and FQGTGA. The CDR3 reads CASSYYRGATYEQYF. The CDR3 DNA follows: TGTGCCAGCAGCTACTACCGGGGGGCGACCTACGAGCAGTACTTC.

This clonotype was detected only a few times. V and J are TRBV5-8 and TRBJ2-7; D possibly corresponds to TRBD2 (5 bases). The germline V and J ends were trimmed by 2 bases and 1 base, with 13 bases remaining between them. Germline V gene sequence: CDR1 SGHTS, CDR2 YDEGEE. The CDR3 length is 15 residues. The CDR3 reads CASSFEGRTSYEQYF. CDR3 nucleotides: TGTGCCAGCAGCTTCGAGGGCCGGACTTCCTACGAGCAGTACTTC.

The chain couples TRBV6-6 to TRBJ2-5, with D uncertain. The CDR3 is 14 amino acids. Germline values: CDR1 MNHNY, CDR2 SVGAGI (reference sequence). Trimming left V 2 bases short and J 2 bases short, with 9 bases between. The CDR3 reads CASSYTYGQETQYF. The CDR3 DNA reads TGTGCCAGCAGTTACACCTACGGGCAAGAGACCCAGTACTTC.

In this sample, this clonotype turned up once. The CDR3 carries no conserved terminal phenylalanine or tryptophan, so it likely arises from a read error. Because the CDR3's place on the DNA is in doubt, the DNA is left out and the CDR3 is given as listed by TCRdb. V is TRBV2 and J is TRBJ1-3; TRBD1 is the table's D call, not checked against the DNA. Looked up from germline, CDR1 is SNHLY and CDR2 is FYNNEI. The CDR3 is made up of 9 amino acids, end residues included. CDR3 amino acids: CASSEAPDT.

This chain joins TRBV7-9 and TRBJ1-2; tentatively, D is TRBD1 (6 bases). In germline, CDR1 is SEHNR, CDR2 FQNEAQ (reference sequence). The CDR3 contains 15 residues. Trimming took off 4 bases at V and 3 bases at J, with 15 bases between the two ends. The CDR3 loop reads CASSSQGHIDYGYTF. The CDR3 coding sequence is TGTGCCAGCAGCTCACAGGGACACATAGACTATGGCTACACCTTC.

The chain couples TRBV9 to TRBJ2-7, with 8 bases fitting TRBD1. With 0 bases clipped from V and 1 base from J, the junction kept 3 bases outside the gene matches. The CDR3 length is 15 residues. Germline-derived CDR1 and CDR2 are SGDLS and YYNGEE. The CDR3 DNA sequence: TGTGCCAGCAGCGTAGAGGACAGGGAGTCCTACGAGCAGTACTTC. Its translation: CASSVEDRESYEQYF.

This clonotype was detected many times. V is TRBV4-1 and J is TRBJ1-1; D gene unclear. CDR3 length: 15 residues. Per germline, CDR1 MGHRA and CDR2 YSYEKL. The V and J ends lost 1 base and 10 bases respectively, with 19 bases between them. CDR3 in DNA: TGCGCCAGCAGCCAAGTAGCTGAGGGTGCACCGAGAGCTTTCTTT. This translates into CASSQVAEGAPRAFF.

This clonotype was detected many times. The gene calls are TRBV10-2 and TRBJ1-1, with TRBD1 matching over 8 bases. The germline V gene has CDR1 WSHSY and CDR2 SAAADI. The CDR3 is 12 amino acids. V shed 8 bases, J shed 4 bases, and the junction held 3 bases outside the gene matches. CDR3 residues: CASSTGATEAFF. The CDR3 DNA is TGCGCCAGCTCGACAGGGGCCACTGAAGCTTTCTTT.

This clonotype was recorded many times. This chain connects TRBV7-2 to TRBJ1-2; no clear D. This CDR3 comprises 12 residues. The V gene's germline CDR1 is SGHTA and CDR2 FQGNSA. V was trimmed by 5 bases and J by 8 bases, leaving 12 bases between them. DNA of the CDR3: TGTGCCAGCAGCCTTCTCGGAGGCGGCTACACCTTC. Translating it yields CASSLLGGGYTF.